What follows are 7 T cell receptor beta chains derived from one specimen sequenced in a study of cytomegalovirus exposure and HLA in healthy donors. Both 60 Vbeta primers and 13 Jbeta primers went into the PCR. Produced via immunoSEQ multiplex PCR; TCRdb's table is partial and in-frame only. The sample carries about 160,000 clones, approximately 80% recorded once. The sequencing sample was made of PBMCs. The receptors stem from a woman aged 18-35 years in good health and CMV-seronegative.

The chain employs TRBV7-9 and TRBJ1-1, with a weak D call TRBD1 (6 bases). The CDR3 loop spans 15 amino acids. V lost 5 bases to trimming and J lost 0 bases, with 13 bases between them. CDR1 and CDR2 (germline): SEHNR, FQNEAQ (reference sequence). The CDR3 sequence is CASSLLGALNTEAFF. The DNA for the CDR3 is TGTGCCAGCAGCCTCCTGGGGGCCCTGAACACTGAAGCTTTCTTT. Using reference TRBV7-9 and TRBJ1-1 for the parts outside the CDR3, the full variable domain is DTGVSQNPRHKITKRGQNVTFRCDPISEHNRLYWYRQTLGQGPEFLTYFQNEAQLEKSRLLSDRFSAERPKGSFSTLEIQRTEQGDSAMYLCASSLLGALNTEAFFGQGTRLTVV.

V is TRBV11-2 and J is TRBJ2-1; weak D call: TRBD2 (6 bases). This CDR3 comprises 14 residues. V lost 6 bases and J lost 10, with 19 bases in between. Germline CDR1 reads SGHAT; CDR2 reads FQNNGV. Here the CDR3 DNA reads TGTGCCAGCAGTTTTACGGGCTCACGGGGGGAGCAGTTCTTC. Its protein product is CASSFTGSRGEQFF.

This clone came up a few times. The CDR3 region is CASRRGDSSYNEQFF. DNA for the CDR3: TGTGCCAGCCGGCGGGGGGATAGCTCCTACAATGAGCAGTTCTTC. V and J are TRBV7-9 and TRBJ2-1; 8 bases match TRBD2. This CDR3 contains 15 residues. Germline V gene sequence: CDR1 SEHNR, CDR2 FQNEAQ (reference sequence). Trimming removed 8 bases from V and 0 bases from J; junction bases left unmatched: 6.

V and J are TRBV7-9 and TRBJ1-1; D unresolved. Germline loops: CDR1 SEHNR, CDR2 FQNEAQ (reference sequence). The CDR3 contains 15 residues. V was pared by 1 base and J by 1 base, with 10 bases between. As DNA, the CDR3 is TGTGCCAGCAGCTTAGTGATTACCAGGAACACTGAAGCTTTCTTT. Translated, it gives CASSLVITRNTEAFF.

The gene calls are TRBV19 and TRBJ1-4; 9 bases agree with TRBD1. This CDR3 is 14 amino acids long. After removal of 11 bases from V and 2 bases from J, the junction contained 6 bases not matched to a gene. Germline CDR1 LNHDA, CDR2 SQIVND (reference sequence). The CDR3: CAAGQGLTNEKLFF. As DNA, the CDR3 is TGTGCCGCGGGACAGGGACTCACTAATGAAAAACTGTTTTTT. The full variable domain, with the rest looked up from reference TRBV19 and TRBJ1-4, is DGGITQSPKYLFRKEGQNVTLSCEQNLNHDAMYWYRQDPGQGLRLIYYSQIVNDFQKGDIAEGYSVSREKKESFPLTVTSAQKNPTAFYLCAAGQGLTNEKLFFGSGTQLSVL.

The chain carries TRBV7-8 and TRBJ2-2; a possible D gene is TRBD1 (5 bases). The germline V and J ends were trimmed by 7 bases and 2 bases, with 14 bases remaining between them. Germline values: CDR1 SGHVS, CDR2 FQNEAQ. The CDR3 runs to 15 residues. CDR3 in amino acids: CASNPSRANTGELFF. The CDR3 DNA follows: TGTGCCAGCAACCCAAGCAGGGCCAACACCGGGGAGCTGTTTTTT. Full variable domain (remainder filled in from reference TRBV7-8 and TRBJ2-2): GAGVSQSPRYKVAKRGQDVALRCDPISGHVSLFWYQQALGQGPEFLTYFQNEAQLDKSGLPSDRFFAERPEGSVSTLKIQRTQQEDSAVYLCASNPSRANTGELFFGEGSRLTVL.

The rearrangement joins TRBV27 to TRBJ2-7; 10 nucleotides match TRBD1. The CDR3 is 14 residues long. The ends lost 6 bases at V and 6 bases at J; junction bases unmatched: 8. Germline V lookup: CDR1 MNHEY, CDR2 SMNVEV (reference sequence). The CDR3 here is CASRRQGATGEQYF. As DNA, the CDR3 is TGTGCCAGCAGGCGACAGGGGGCCACGGGCGAGCAGTACTTC.